The source of this T cell receptor beta chain is a study of regulatory T cells in long-lasting Graves disease. Trimming removed 9 bases from V and 1 base from J, with 16 bases in between. CDR1 and CDR2 from the germline V gene are LNHDA and SQIVND (reference sequence). The CDR3 spans 15 residues. Findings of the study overall: Persistent Graves' patients had lower TCR diversity than newly diagnosed ones. Under persistent disease, TRBV28, TRBJ1-2 and TRBJ2-5 were used preferentially.

This clonotype was observed a handful of times. Its antigen is not identified. Relying on iRepertoire HTBI primers and Arm-PCR of CDR3 regions, the team built TCR beta libraries. Original processing methods: In the combined samples, some 59 TRBV and some 15 TRBJ segments were identified. TCRdb re-derived calls from the multiplex PCR reads in MiXCR, one entry per CDR3 protein. V and J calls and clone size were set by TCRdb, not the authors. The sample shows about 400,000 distinct CDR3 sequences, under 25% of them seen only once. Stated time point: persistent/refractory GD, antithyroid drugs over 5 years with positive TRAb. After RNA was extracted from PBMCs, the TCR library was made from it. The authors drew patients from an endocrinology department in Xi'an, China.

The starting material was peripheral blood mononuclear cells (PBMCs), obtained when the disease was refractory, from a patient treated with antithyroid drugs. The source is a female donor with Graves disease. The J gene is TRBJ1-5, the V gene TRBV19, with D perhaps TRBD1 (6 bases). CDR3 coding DNA: TGTGCCAGCAATTCGTTGAGGGGGAGCAATCAGCCCCAGCATTTT. It yields the protein CASNSLRGSNQPQHF.